The T cell receptor beta chain described here comes from a study of OX40 agonist ivuxolimab in advanced cancers. Study outcomes and limitations: Among T cells, CD8+ cells averaged more expanded clones than CD4+ cells. It was not determined which antigens were specifically recognized by the peripheral T cells that had undergone clonal expansion.

Worth noting for this clone: Its specificity is not known.

The ends were cut back, 0 bases at V and 0 bases at J, with 9 bases in the middle. Germline V gene sequence: CDR1 SGDLS, CDR2 YYNGEE. This CDR3 spans 15 amino acids. Autoimmune disease history or systemic immunosuppression meant exclusion. Sequencing was performed with immunoSEQ multiplex PCR; in TCRdb, only in-frame clones are kept and a portion is missing. The sample lists about 56,000 clones, 75% to 90% seen once, with approximately 11% in the top ten. The V call is TRBV9, the J call TRBJ2-5; the D is unclear. This sequence originates from an adult with an advanced solid tumor such as melanoma, head and neck, liver or kidney cancer. Sequencing was performed on CD4+ or CD8+ T cells sorted from blood, taken in a trial of the OX40 agonist ivuxolimab. CDR3 sequence: CASSVGIGNQETQYF. In nucleotides, the CDR3 is TGTGCCAGCAGCGTAGGGATAGGCAACCAAGAGACCCAGTACTTC.